Below, one T cell receptor (beta chain) is given with its context. The table came from immunoSEQ multiplex PCR; TCRdb's copy has only in-frame clones and leaves some out. The table lists about 46,000 clones, roughly 85% of them singletons. This entry comes from a study of OX40 agonist ivuxolimab in advanced cancers. For the study at large: Patients were dosed with the agonistic anti-OX40 (CD134) antibody ivuxolimab.

CDR1 KGHSH and CDR2 LQKENI come from the germline V gene. CDR3 length: 17 residues. Trimming removed 3 bases from V and 2 bases from J; junction bases left unmatched: 11. This TCR was sampled from an adult with an advanced solid tumor such as melanoma, head and neck, liver or kidney cancer. The chain recombines TRBV18 with TRBJ2-3; the match to TRBD1 covers 7 bases. This sample comprised CD4+ or CD8+ T cells sorted from blood, obtained in a trial of the OX40 agonist ivuxolimab. CDR3 protein: CASSPSLTGLATDTQYF. The CDR3 nucleotides are TGTGCCAGCTCACCCTCGTTGACAGGGCTTGCCACAGATACGCAGTATTTT.